This TCR beta chain was documented in a study of T cell responses to AZD1222 COVID-19 vaccine. Method: immunoSEQ multiplex PCR; TCRdb's copy keeps in-frame clones and lacks some. This sample has some 150,000 clones, with roughly 90% found just once. On this clone: Distinct nucleotide sequences in the sample also encode this CDR3.

Germline V gene lookup returns CDR1 LNHDA and CDR2 SQIVND (reference sequence). This CDR3 region has 13 residues. Trimming removed 1 base from V and 2 bases from J, with 6 bases in between. The clonotype was recovered from an adult in good health. Material: peripheral blood, obtained on day 0 of AZD1222 vaccination. The chain links TRBV19 to TRBJ2-7; a possible D gene is TRBD1 (6 bases). For the CDR3, the DNA is TGTGCCAGTAGTATAGGGACAGCCTACGAGCAGTACTTC. Residues: CASSIGTAYEQYF. The full variable domain, completed using reference TRBV19 and TRBJ2-7, is DGGITQSPKYLFRKEGQNVTLSCEQNLNHDAMYWYRQDPGQGLRLIYYSQIVNDFQKGDIAEGYSVSREKKESFPLTVTSAQKNPTAFYLCASSIGTAYEQYFGPGTRLTVT.